In this sample, the clone carrying this T cell receptor beta chain turned up once. These data come from a study of control samples from healthy donors and cancer patients. Generated by immunoSEQ multiplex PCR, the TCRdb table keeps only in-frame clones and is missing some. The table lists 150,000 or so clones, 93% of them singletons. The CDR3 contains 12 residues. The ends were cut back, 3 bases at V and 10 bases at J, with 10 bases in the middle. Germline V gene data show CDR1 as LNHDA and CDR2 as SQIVND (reference sequence). The origin of this receptor is a man aged 18 to 30 in good health. This chain links TRBV19 with TRBJ2-1; D may match TRBD1 or TRBD2 (5 bases each). Material: blood. In DNA form, the CDR3 reads TGTGCCAGTAGTATGGGGGTAGTGGAGCAGTTCTTC. It specifies CASSMGVVEQFF.